This TCR beta chain was observed in a study of OX40 agonist ivuxolimab in advanced cancers. Study-wide findings and caveats: Doses of 0.1 to 3.0 mg/kg were accompanied by clonal expansion of CD4+ and CD8+ blood T cells by week 6.

Concerning this clone itself: Its specificity is not known. One end of the junction is discordant with germline, which a read error may explain.

Germline V gene data show CDR1 as MNHEY and CDR2 as SVGAGI. The CDR3 length is 12 residues. The assay was immunoSEQ multiplex PCR, and TCRdb's table has in-frame clones only and misses some. The sample yields 85,000 to 120,000 clones, approximately 90% seen once. Autoimmune disease history or systemic immunosuppression barred patients. This TCR was recovered from an adult with an advanced solid tumor such as melanoma, head and neck, liver or kidney cancer. The rearrangement joins TRBV6-5 to TRBJ2-5; D is uncertain. Sequencing used CD4+ or CD8+ T cells sorted from blood, obtained in a trial of the OX40 agonist ivuxolimab. CDR3 amino acids: CASSFTGQPVHF. The CDR3 DNA follows: TGTGCCAGCAGTTTTACCGGCCAACCCGTGCACTTC.